Presented here are 23 T cell receptor beta chains from one specimen sequenced in a study of a mutant IDH1 vaccine in newly diagnosed glioma. Stated time point: week 47, end of study. Every vaccination contained 300 ug of the mutant IDH1 20-mer peptide and was paired with topical imiquimod. Some clones are missing from TCRdb's copy, which holds only in-frame ones; the method was immunoSEQ multiplex PCR. The data show some 56,000 clones, with around three quarters seen just once and roughly 5.4% held by the top ten. Their antigen targets remain unknown. Sequencing used PBMCs, obtained from a glioma patient whose treatment included an IDH1 peptide vaccine. These receptors all come from a man over 45 with glioma.

The chain employs TRBV5-4 and TRBJ2-7; D possibly corresponds to TRBD2 (5 bases). The CDR3 totals 12 residues. Germline V gene data show CDR1 as SGHNT and CDR2 as YYREEE (reference sequence). Trimming left V 0 bases short and J 11 bases short, with 12 bases between. The chain's CDR3 is CASSLAGGVEYF. DNA for the CDR3: TGTGCCAGCAGCTTGGCCGGAGGTGTGGAGTACTTC.

This sequence joins TRBV12-5 and TRBJ1-5, with D maybe TRBD1 (6 bases). Looked up from germline, CDR1 is LGHNT and CDR2 is FRNRAP. V lost 7 bases and J lost 7, with 11 bases in between. The CDR3 runs 12 residues. The CDR3 reads CASALGGQPQHF. Written as DNA, the CDR3 is TGTGCTAGTGCCCTAGGGGGGCAGCCCCAGCATTTT.

V usage is TRBV14 and J usage is TRBJ2-1; a weak D match, TRBD2 (5 bases). CDR3 length: 15 amino acids. V was pared by 3 bases and J by 6 bases, with 15 bases between. Germline values: CDR1 SGHDN, CDR2 FVKESK. In DNA, the CDR3 is TGTGCCAGCAGCCATTTGTTTCGGGATTCCAATGAGCAGTTCTTC. Translating it yields CASSHLFRDSNEQFF.

A single count supports this clone. The V gene is TRBV7-9, the J gene TRBJ1-1, with TRBD1 as a possible D gene (6 bases). There are 16 residues in the CDR3. Looked up from germline, CDR1 is SEHNR and CDR2 is FQNEAQ (reference sequence). Between the trimmed V and J ends, which lost 1 base and 1 base, there was a span of 13 bases. This chain's CDR3 is CASSLEALGANTEAFF. In DNA form, the CDR3 reads TGTGCCAGCAGCTTAGAGGCTCTGGGGGCGAACACTGAAGCTTTCTTT.

This clone was counted between two and nine times. J is TRBJ1-1 and V is TRBV5-1, with unresolved D. Germline CDR1 and CDR2: SGHRS and YFSETQ. V lost 3 bases and J lost 3, with 15 bases in between. The CDR3 loop spans 15 amino acids. The CDR3 nucleotides read TGCGCCAGCAGCTCTCCCGGTAGGAGGGACACTGAAGCTTTCTTT. It encodes CASSSPGRRDTEAFF.

The V gene is TRBV30, the J gene TRBJ2-7, with unresolved D. The germline gives CDR1 GTSNPN, CDR2 SVGIG (reference sequence). Trimming cost V 1 base and J 0 bases, with 10 bases left between them. The CDR3 runs 14 residues. CDR3 amino acids: CAWSDILYSYEQYF. The CDR3 DNA is TGTGCCTGGAGTGATATCCTTTACTCCTACGAGCAGTACTTC.

The rearrangement uses TRBV10-3 and TRBJ2-3; the D gene is possibly TRBD1 (5 bases). The germline V gene encodes CDR1 ENHRY and CDR2 SYGVKD. Trimming took 5 bases from V and 4 from J, leaving 13 bases between them. The CDR3 loop spans 14 amino acids. The CDR3 bases are TGTGCCATCAGTCCAGGGAATATGGCAGATACGCAGTATTTT. Amino acid sequence: CAISPGNMADTQYF.

The V call is TRBV7-9, the J call TRBJ2-3; 15 positions agree with TRBD2. The V segment lost 2 bases and the J segment 8 bases; nucleotides outside the gene matches: 11. CDR3 length equals 18 residues. CDR1 is SEHNR and CDR2 is FQNEAQ in the germline V gene (reference sequence). CDR3 sequence (DNA): TGTGCCAGCAGCTTATCCCTAAGGACTAGCGGGGGGGCGCTTACGCAGTATTTT. Amino acid sequence: CASSLSLRTSGGALTQYF.

V is TRBV5-4 and J is TRBJ2-5; 7 bases agree with TRBD1. The V gene's germline CDR1 is SGHNT and CDR2 YYREEE (reference sequence). The CDR3 is made up of 13 amino acids. Trimming at V came to 3 bases and at J to 4 bases, leaving 3 bases not matched to a gene. The CDR3 protein is CASSYTGAETQYF. The CDR3 coding sequence is TGTGCCAGCAGCTACACAGGGGCAGAGACCCAGTACTTC.

The chain combines TRBV28 with TRBJ2-1; 10 positions agree with TRBD2. Losses at the gene ends were 7 bases for V and 4 bases for J; bases not matched to a gene: 4. CDR1 is MDHEN, CDR2 SYDVKM, per germline. This CDR3 is built from 14 residues. CDR3 nucleotides: TGTGCCAGCAAAAATAGCGGGGGGTACAATGAGCAGTTCTTC. Protein: CASKNSGGYNEQFF.

The chain joins TRBV5-1 to TRBJ2-1; D is unresolved. V lost 3 bases and J lost 10, with 14 bases in between. The germline CDR1 and CDR2 sequences are SGHRS and YFSETQ. The CDR3 consists of 13 residues. The CDR3 protein is CASSSLSPGEQFF. For the CDR3, the DNA is TGCGCCAGCAGCTCCCTTTCTCCCGGGGAGCAGTTCTTC.

The chain uses TRBV6-1 and TRBJ2-7, with D tentatively TRBD1 (6 bases). Germline CDR1 reads MNHNS; CDR2 reads SASEGT. The CDR3 covers 15 residues. V dropped 4 bases and J dropped 6 bases, with 19 bases sitting between them. CDR3 residues: CASSALPGTFVEQYF. The CDR3 DNA sequence: TGTGCCAGCAGTGCCCTTCCCGGGACATTCGTCGAGCAGTACTTC.

The V call is TRBV7-2, the J call TRBJ1-1; the D is unclear. Germline loops: CDR1 SGHTA, CDR2 FQGNSA. V lost 2 bases and J 0 bases, leaving 7 bases between the germline ends. The CDR3 length is 14 residues. The CDR3 sequence is CASSLIYLNTEAFF. The DNA for the CDR3 is TGTGCCAGCAGCTTAATATATCTGAACACTGAAGCTTTCTTT.

In this sample, this clone turned up once. The rearrangement links TRBV7-2 to TRBJ1-3, with D hard to call. The V end lost 1 base, the J end lost 4 bases, and 8 bases lay between the germline ends. Germline loops: CDR1 SGHTA, CDR2 FQGNSA. The CDR3 extends over 14 amino acids. The CDR3 bases are TGTGCCAGCAGCTTAGAGGATTACGGAAACACCATATATTTT. The encoded protein is CASSLEDYGNTIYF.

This chain links TRBV7-8 with TRBJ1-2, with D unclear. The CDR3 runs to 12 residues. Per germline, CDR1 SGHVS and CDR2 FQNEAQ. V gave up 6 bases and J gave up 8 bases, with 13 bases separating them. The CDR3 protein is CASSYGISGYTF. The CDR3 bases are TGTGCCAGCAGTTACGGGATTTCGGGCTACACCTTC.

The gene calls are TRBV18 and TRBJ1-3; TRBD1 is a possible D gene (5 bases). Germline-derived CDR1 and CDR2 are KGHSH and LQKENI. Trimming took off 5 bases at V and 0 bases at J, with 11 bases between the two ends. The CDR3 spans 15 residues. The CDR3 sequence is CASSTGRRSGNTIYF. The CDR3 nucleotides read TGTGCCAGCTCAACGGGACGGCGCTCTGGAAACACCATATATTTT.

V gene TRBV4-2 combines with J gene TRBJ2-3; 10 positions match TRBD2. V was pared by 4 bases and J by 6 bases, with 4 bases of the junction left unmatched. The V gene's germline CDR1 is LGHNA and CDR2 YNFKEQ. This CDR3 spans 14 amino acids. The chain's CDR3 is CASSPEGLADTQYF. In DNA, the CDR3 is TGTGCCAGCAGCCCCGAGGGACTAGCGGATACGCAGTATTTT.

V and J are TRBV19 and TRBJ2-1, with 8 bases aligning to TRBD1. Germline V CDR1 and CDR2: LNHDA, SQIVND (reference sequence). The CDR3 loop spans 16 amino acids. J was trimmed by 1 base and V by 6 bases; bases with no gene match: 8. CDR3 protein: CASSGRGRESYNEQFF. The CDR3 DNA reads as TGTGCCAGTAGCGGCAGGGGGCGAGAGTCCTACAATGAGCAGTTCTTC. Full variable domain (missing parts from reference TRBV19 and TRBJ2-1): DGGITQSPKYLFRKEGQNVTLSCEQNLNHDAMYWYRQDPGQGLRLIYYSQIVNDFQKGDIAEGYSVSREKKESFPLTVTSAQKNPTAFYLCASSGRGRESYNEQFFGPGTRLTVL.

CDR3 in DNA: TGCAGTGCTAGATCCCCTGAAAAACTGTTTTTT. Encoded protein: CSARSPEKLFF. The gene calls are TRBV20-1 and TRBJ1-4; D is unresolved. In germline, CDR1 is DFQATT, CDR2 SNEGSKA (reference sequence). V gave up 2 bases and J gave up 7 bases, with 5 bases separating them. This CDR3 has 11 residues.

The chain recombines TRBV30 with TRBJ2-2; 10 bases are shared with TRBD1. Germline V gives CDR1 GTSNPN, CDR2 SVGIG (reference sequence). The length of the CDR3 is 13 residues. The ends lost 3 bases at V and 5 bases at J; junction bases unmatched: 0. The CDR3 DNA follows: TGTGCCTGGAGGGGACAGGGGACCGGGGAGCTGTTTTTT. Translation gives CAWRGQGTGELFF.

The gene calls are TRBV28 and TRBJ2-7; D is unclear. Germline V gene lookup returns CDR1 MDHEN and CDR2 SYDVKM. The V end was cut by 8 bases, the J end by 3 bases, with 14 bases between. The length of the CDR3 is 13 residues. CDR3 DNA: TGTGCCAGCCAGGAGACCTTGTTCTACGAGCAGTACTTC. It codes for CASQETLFYEQYF.

This clone was observed a handful of times. The chain uses TRBV19 and TRBJ1-1; D gene uncertain. Trimming cost V 5 bases and J 7 bases, with 2 bases left between them. Germline V gives CDR1 LNHDA, CDR2 SQIVND (reference sequence). The CDR3 extends over 9 amino acids. The CDR3 region is CASSLEAFF. CDR3 coding DNA: TGTGCCAGTAGTCTTGAAGCTTTCTTT.

The chain carries TRBV10-3 and TRBJ2-7; D remains unclear. Trimming left V 0 bases short and J 10 bases short, with 10 bases between. This CDR3 region has 12 residues. Per the germline V gene, CDR1 is ENHRY and CDR2 is SYGVKD. The CDR3 DNA sequence: TGTGCCATCAGTGAGTCGTTGGAGATTCAGTACTTC. Translating it yields CAISESLEIQYF.